The sample holds many counts of the clone carrying this T cell receptor (beta chain). TCRdb analysed the 5' RACE reads with MiXCR anew, one entry per CDR3 protein. The sample lists over 14,000 distinct CDR3 sequences; just under 8% were seen once. Regarding time point: sample taken at primary tumor resection. Tumor, nontumor lung or frozen PBMC supplied whole RNA, sequenced without sorting. This record belongs to a study of spatial heterogeneity in lung cancer. This CDR3 region has 12 residues. V was shortened by 4 bases and J by 5 bases, with 5 bases between the two germline ends. This sequence joins TRBV12-3 or TRBV12-4 and TRBJ2-2; D unclear. The TCR sequence derives from a female donor with early-stage non-small cell lung cancer. The specimen was PBMCs, collected at surgery. This CDR3 is CASSWGTGELFF. The CDR3 DNA sequence: TGTGCCAGCAGTTGGGGAACCGGGGAGCTGTTTTTT.